A selection of T cell receptor beta chains follows, all from one sample in a study of blood T cells in healthy people across ages. TCRdb independently ran MiXCR on the 5' RACE reads; one entry per CDR3 protein. The table includes some 1,800,000 distinct CDR3 sequences, around 40% detected once. Sequencing input: blood. The source is a human donor in good health. Each CDR3 is given with its conserved first and last residue. Each record gives: V gene, clone size, D gene, J gene, CDR3 DNA, CDR3 protein. The D gene is left open where the match is weak. The size field is filled for only some rows; it gives once, few, many or a size class.

TRBV7-2,once,TRBD1,TRBJ1-2,TGTGCCAGCAGCTTTGCAGGGGGGATGCGTGGCTACACCTTC,CASSFAGGMRGYTF
TRBV29-1,many,-,TRBJ2-4,TGCAGCGTTGAAGCCCGGGACTCAAACATTCAGTACTTC,CSVEARDSNIQYF
TRBV5-1,few,-,TRBJ1-2,TGCGCCAGCAGAACCGGGACCGTAAATTATGGCTACACCTTC,CASRTGTVNYGYTF
TRBV4-1,-,TRBD2,TRBJ2-5,TGCGCCAGCAGCCAAGTACGGCTAGCGGATCCCGCGGCCCCCAAGACCCAGTACTTC,CASSQVRLADPAAPKTQYF
TRBV10-3,-,-,TRBJ2-3,TGTGCCATCAGTGATCAAAACACAGATACGCAGTATTTT,CAISDQNTDTQYF
TRBV2,-,-,TRBJ1-6,TGTGCCAGCAGTGAAGGGACGGCTAATTCACCCCTCCACTTT,CASSEGTANSPLHF
TRBV6-6,few,-,TRBJ2-3,TGTGCCAGCAGTTACTCGATAAGCGGCCTACGCACAGATACGCAGTATTTT,CASSYSISGLRTDTQYF
TRBV20-1,few,-,TRBJ2-4,TGCAGTTCTGTGGCAGACCCCGGGGGCCAAAACATTCAGTACTTC,CSSVADPGGQNIQYF
TRBV28,-,-,TRBJ2-1,TGTGCCAGCAGCCTTATTAGGGCTTTCTCCTACAATGAGCAGTTCTTC,CASSLIRAFSYNEQFF
TRBV7-9,-,-,TRBJ1-5,TGTGCCAGCAGCTCAGGAGGACAGAGCAATCAGCCCCAGCATTTT,CASSSGGQSNQPQHF
TRBV6-2/TRBV6-3,-,-,TRBJ1-1,TGTGCCAGCAGTTACTCGACTGTGGACACTGAAGCTTTCTTT,CASSYSTVDTEAFF
TRBV6-5,once,TRBD1,TRBJ1-5,TGTGCCAGCAGCCGGACAGGGGGCATGGAGGATCCCCAGCATTTT,CASSRTGGMEDPQHF
TRBV20-1,-,-,TRBJ1-2,TGCAGTGCTAGTAGTGTTTTAAGAGGGCCGGGGAGCTACACCTTC,CSASSVLRGPGSYTF
TRBV7-8,few,-,TRBJ2-5,TGTGCCAGCAGCTTATGGGCCCGCGAAGTAGAACAAGAGACCCAGTACTTC,CASSLWAREVEQETQYF
TRBV29-1,-,TRBD1,TRBJ2-7,TGCAGTTACAGACTGGGACAGGGGAGCTACGAGCAGTACTTC,CSYRLGQGSYEQYF